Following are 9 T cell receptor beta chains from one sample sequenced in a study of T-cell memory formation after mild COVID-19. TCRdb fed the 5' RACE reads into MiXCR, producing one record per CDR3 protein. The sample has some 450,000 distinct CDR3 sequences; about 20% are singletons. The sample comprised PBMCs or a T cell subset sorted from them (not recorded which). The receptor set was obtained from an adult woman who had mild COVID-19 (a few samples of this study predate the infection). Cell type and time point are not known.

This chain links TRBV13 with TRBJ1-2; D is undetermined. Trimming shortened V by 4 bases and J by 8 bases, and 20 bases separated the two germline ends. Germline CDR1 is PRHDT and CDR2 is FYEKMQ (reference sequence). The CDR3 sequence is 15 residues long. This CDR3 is CASSSSGFRMGGYTF. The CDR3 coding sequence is TGTGCCAGCAGCTCATCGGGGTTCAGGATGGGGGGCTACACCTTC.

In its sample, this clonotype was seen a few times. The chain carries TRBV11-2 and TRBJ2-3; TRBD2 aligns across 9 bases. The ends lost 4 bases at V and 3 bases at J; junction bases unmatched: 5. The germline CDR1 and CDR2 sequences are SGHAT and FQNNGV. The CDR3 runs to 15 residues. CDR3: CASSSWGLATDTQYF. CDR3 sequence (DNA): TGTGCCAGCAGCTCCTGGGGACTAGCTACAGATACGCAGTATTTT.

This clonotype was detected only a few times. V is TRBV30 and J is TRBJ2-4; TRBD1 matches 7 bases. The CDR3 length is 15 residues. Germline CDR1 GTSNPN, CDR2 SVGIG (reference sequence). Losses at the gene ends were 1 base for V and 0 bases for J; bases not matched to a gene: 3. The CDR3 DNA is TGTGCCTGGAGTGGAGGGGGCCCAGCCAAAAACATTCAGTACTTC. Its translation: CAWSGGGPAKNIQYF.

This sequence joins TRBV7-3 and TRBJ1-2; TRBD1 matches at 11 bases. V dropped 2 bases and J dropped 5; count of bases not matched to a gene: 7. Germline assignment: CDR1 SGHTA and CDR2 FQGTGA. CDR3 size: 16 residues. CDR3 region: CASSLCRRDRGYGYTF. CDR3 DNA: TGTGCCAGCAGCTTATGTCGCCGGGACAGGGGGTATGGCTACACCTTC.

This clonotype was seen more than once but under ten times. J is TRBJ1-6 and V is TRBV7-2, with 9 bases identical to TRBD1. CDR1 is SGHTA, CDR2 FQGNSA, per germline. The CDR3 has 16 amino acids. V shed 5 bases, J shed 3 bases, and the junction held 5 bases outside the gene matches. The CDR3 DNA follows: TGTGCCAGCAGCCCACAGGGGGCTGGCTATAATTCACCCCTCCACTTT. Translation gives CASSPQGAGYNSPLHF.

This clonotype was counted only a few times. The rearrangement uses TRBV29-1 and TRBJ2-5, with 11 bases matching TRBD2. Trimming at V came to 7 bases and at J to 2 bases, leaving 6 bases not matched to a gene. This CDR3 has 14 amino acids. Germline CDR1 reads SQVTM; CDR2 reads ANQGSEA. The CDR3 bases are TGCAGCGCCCGGGTAGCGGGAGGGCAAGAGACCCAGTACTTC. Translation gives CSARVAGGQETQYF.

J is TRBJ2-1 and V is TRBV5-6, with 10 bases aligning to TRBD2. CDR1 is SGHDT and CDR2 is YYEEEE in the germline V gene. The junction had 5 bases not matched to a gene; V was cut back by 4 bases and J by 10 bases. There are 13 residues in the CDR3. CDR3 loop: CASSGTSEAEQFF. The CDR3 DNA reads TGTGCCAGCAGCGGGACTAGCGAGGCCGAGCAGTTCTTC.

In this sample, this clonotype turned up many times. CDR3 amino acids: CASSHRNGYGHEQFF. For the CDR3, the DNA is TGCGCCAGCAGCCACCGTAACGGGTACGGACATGAGCAGTTCTTC. The rearrangement joins TRBV5-1 to TRBJ2-1; unclear D gene. CDR3 length equals 15 residues. Trimming stripped 4 bases from V and 8 bases from J, with 19 bases between. Germline V CDR1 and CDR2: SGHRS, YFSETQ.

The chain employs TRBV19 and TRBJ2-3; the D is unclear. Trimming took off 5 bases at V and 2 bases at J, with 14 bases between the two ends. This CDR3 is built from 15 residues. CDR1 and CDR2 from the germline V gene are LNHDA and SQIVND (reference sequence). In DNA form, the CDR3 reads TGTGCCAGTAGTCCCTGGTTTGGGATCACAGATACGCAGTATTTT. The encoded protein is CASSPWFGITDTQYF.